These T cell receptor beta chains were read from a single sample in a study of regulatory T cells in long-lasting Graves disease. TCRdb reprocessed the multiplex PCR reads with MiXCR, giving one entry per CDR3 protein. The sample records 500,000 to 700,000 distinct CDR3 sequences, around 30% being singletons. The input for sequencing was peripheral blood mononuclear cells (PBMCs), taken when the disease was refractory, from a patient treated with antithyroid drugs. These receptors came from a female donor with Graves disease. Both conserved end residues are part of each CDR3. A D gene is named only where the DNA matches it firmly. Rows give clone size only sometimes, using once, few, many, or a class for an expanded clone.

d_call j_call clone_size v_call cdr3_aa cdr3_nt
. TRBJ1-6 . TRBV30 CAWSADRNSPLHF TGTGCCTGGAGTGCAGATCGGAATTCACCCCTCCACTTT
TRBD1 TRBJ1-1 many TRBV29-1 CSVAETGWAFF TGCAGCGTTGCTGAGACAGGGTGGGCTTTCTTT
. TRBJ1-2 few TRBV28 CASSYTRSNYGYTF TGTGCCAGCAGTTACACGCGGTCCAACTATGGCTACACCTTC
. TRBJ2-3 . TRBV28 CASSPGQPGDTQYF TGTGCCAGCAGCCCGGGACAACCAGGAGATACGCAGTATTTT
. TRBJ1-1 few TRBV6-2/TRBV6-3 CASRFGIGNTEAFF TGTGCCAGCAGATTTGGAATCGGGAACACTGAAGCTTTCTTT
. TRBJ1-1 . TRBV20-1 CSARVLGRPNTEAFF TGCAGTGCTAGAGTCTTGGGACGGCCGAACACTGAAGCTTTCTTT
TRBD2 TRBJ2-7 . TRBV7-6 CASSLDPGTSGRAPYEQYF TGTGCCAGCAGCTTAGACCCCGGGACTAGCGGGAGGGCCCCCTACGAGCAGTACTTC
. TRBJ2-5 many TRBV27 CASRSWGGQLQETQYF TGTGCCAGCAGATCGTGGGGGGGACAGCTCCAAGAGACCCAGTACTTC
. TRBJ1-6 . TRBV5-6 CASSLVDQGSDSPLHF TGTGCCAGCAGCTTGGTTGATCAGGGGTCGGATTCACCCCTCCACTTT
. TRBJ1-2 many TRBV27 CASSSFTGLNYGYTF TGTGCCAGCAGTTCCTTCACAGGGCTGAACTATGGCTACACCTTC
TRBD1 TRBJ1-5 few TRBV12-3/TRBV12-4 CASSPGQGSSNQPQHF TGTGCCAGCAGTCCCGGACAGGGCTCGAGCAATCAGCCCCAGCATTTT
TRBD2 TRBJ2-3 . TRBV20-1 CSARPRLAGYTDTQYF TGCAGTGCTAGACCCCGACTAGCGGGATACACAGATACGCAGTATTTT
. TRBJ1-1 many TRBV3-1 CASSPLSNTEAFF TGTGCCAGCAGCCCCTTATCGAACACTGAAGCTTTCTTT
TRBD1 TRBJ1-2 many TRBV2 CASSPTRQGGGYTF TGTGCCAGCAGTCCTACAAGACAGGGAGGAGGCTACACCTTC
. TRBJ1-1 . TRBV30 CASGADTEAFF TGTGCATCGGGGGCAGACACTGAAGCTTTCTTT
. TRBJ1-1 few TRBV19 CASSGSWGNTEAFF TGTGCCAGTAGTGGTAGTTGGGGGAACACTGAAGCTTTCTTT
. TRBJ1-6 . TRBV20-1 CSAKKRGNSPLHF TGCAGTGCTAAAAAGCGGGGCAATTCACCCCTCCACTTT
. TRBJ1-2 few TRBV24-1 CATSDEGEGYTF TGTGCCACCAGTGATGAAGGGGAAGGCTACACCTTC
. TRBJ2-7 few TRBV25-1 CASSEWGSSIVYEQYF TGTGCCAGCAGTGAATGGGGCTCTTCGATCGTCTACGAGCAGTACTTC
. TRBJ2-2 . TRBV6-1 CASSDREGDGELFF TGTGCCAGCAGTGACAGGGAAGGTGACGGGGAGCTGTTTTTT
. TRBJ1-2 . TRBV19 CASSMWAATFNYGYTF TGTGCCAGTAGTATGTGGGCAGCGACCTTTAACTATGGCTACACCTTC
TRBD2 TRBJ2-1 . TRBV6-2/TRBV6-3 CASSYSAGTILYNEQFF TGTGCCAGCAGTTACTCAGCGGGGACCATATTGTACAATGAGCAGTTCTTC
TRBD2 TRBJ2-5 . TRBV7-9 CASSQDKREGRETQYF TGTGCCAGCAGCCAAGATAAGCGGGAGGGTCGAGAGACCCAGTACTTC
. TRBJ2-1 . TRBV2 CASSEARVGEQFF TGTGCCAGCAGTGAAGCGCGAGTCGGTGAGCAGTTCTTC
. TRBJ1-1 . TRBV12-3/TRBV12-4 CASRAPVSTEAFF TGTGCCAGCAGGGCCCCAGTAAGCACTGAAGCTTTCTTT
. TRBJ1-3 few TRBV30 CAWSAVSGNTIYF TGTGCCTGGAGTGCCGTCTCTGGAAACACCATATATTTT
. TRBJ2-2 few TRBV11-1 CASSSRHGWAGELFF TGTGCCAGCAGCTCTCGACACGGATGGGCCGGGGAGCTGTTTTTT
. TRBJ1-1 many TRBV3-1 CASSPDRRNTEAFF TGTGCCAGCAGCCCTGACAGGAGGAACACTGAAGCTTTCTTT
TRBD1 TRBJ1-2 once TRBV20-1 CSARSLGQGLPKGYTF TGCAGTGCTAGGTCTCTGGGACAGGGACTTCCTAAGGGCTACACCTTC
. TRBJ2-3 few TRBV6-1 CASSRRDKDTQYF TGTGCCAGCAGTCGCAGGGACAAAGATACGCAGTATTTT
TRBD1 TRBJ1-4 . TRBV5-5 CASSYAMTGGRMVEKLFF TGTGCCAGCAGTTATGCCATGACAGGGGGCAGGATGGTTGAAAAACTGTTTTTT
TRBD1 TRBJ2-7 . TRBV15 CATSGGTGVSYEQYF TGTGCCACCAGCGGCGGGACAGGGGTCTCCTACGAGCAGTACTTC
. TRBJ2-3 once TRBV7-2 CASSSEGGTDTQYF TGTGCCAGCAGCTCCGAGGGGGGCACAGATACGCAGTATTTT
. TRBJ1-5 . TRBV7-9 CASSPGRGNNQPQHF TGTGCCAGCAGCCCCGGCAGGGGTAATAATCAGCCCCAGCATTTT
. TRBJ2-7 few TRBV24-1 CATSPGTSYVCVVSGQYF TGTGCCACCAGTCCCGGGACATCTTATGTTTGCGTTGTCTCGGGGCAGTACTTC
TRBD1 TRBJ1-1 . TRBV5-1 CASSPGTGEIEAFF TGCGCCAGCAGCCCAGGGACAGGCGAAATTGAAGCTTTCTTT
. TRBJ1-2 . TRBV29-1 CSVVDGDYGYTF TGCAGCGTGGTCGACGGGGACTATGGCTACACCTTC
TRBD2 TRBJ2-7 . TRBV5-1 CASSLPPGTSGTYEQYF TGCGCCAGCAGCTTGCCTCCCGGGACTAGCGGGACCTACGAGCAGTACTTC
TRBD2 TRBJ2-5 few TRBV29-1 CSVWGTSGNPWETQYF TGCAGCGTTTGGGGGACTAGCGGGAATCCCTGGGAGACCCAGTACTTC
TRBD1 TRBJ1-1 . TRBV30 CAWSPGTGRAFF TGTGCCTGGAGTCCCGGGACAGGGCGAGCTTTCTTT
TRBD2 TRBJ2-2 few TRBV15 CATSRKLTGTSFTGELFF TGTGCCACCAGCAGAAAACTAACCGGGACTAGCTTCACCGGGGAGCTGTTTTTT
TRBD2 TRBJ2-7 many TRBV20-1 CSASRGLSYEQYF TGCAGTGCTAGTAGGGGACTATCCTACGAGCAGTACTTC
. TRBJ2-7 once TRBV7-6 CASSLVAGQNYEQYF TGTGCCAGCAGCTTAGTTGCGGGACAAAACTACGAGCAGTACTTC
TRBD2 TRBJ2-5 . TRBV5-1 CASSPGTSGRAHGTQYF TGCGCCAGCAGCCCAGGGACTAGCGGGAGGGCTCACGGGACCCAGTACTTC
TRBD1 TRBJ1-1 . TRBV7-3 CASSLSRGRRAFF TGTGCCAGCAGCTTATCCAGGGGGCGCCGGGCTTTCTTT
. TRBJ1-6 . TRBV2 CASSEAPDRASPLHF TGTGCCAGCAGTGAAGCACCGGATAGGGCTTCACCCCTCCACTTT
TRBD1 TRBJ2-2 . TRBV9 CASSFRQGTGELFF TGTGCCAGCAGCTTCCGACAGGGCACCGGGGAGCTGTTTTTT
TRBD2 TRBJ2-5 many TRBV11-2 CASSSRLAGGQETQYF TGTGCCAGCAGCTCACGACTAGCGGGAGGGCAAGAGACCCAGTACTTC
TRBD1 TRBJ2-7 . TRBV12-3/TRBV12-4 CASSLGWTGAKVEQYF TGTGCCAGCAGTTTGGGTTGGACAGGGGCTAAGGTCGAGCAGTACTTC
. TRBJ1-1 few TRBV6-5 CASSLSHKNTEAFF TGTGCCAGCAGTTTATCCCACAAAAACACTGAAGCTTTCTTT
. TRBJ1-1 many TRBV2 CASSGEIDSLNTEAFF TGTGCCAGCAGTGGGGAGATCGACAGCCTAAACACTGAAGCTTTCTTT
TRBD2 TRBJ2-7 . TRBV3-1 CASSQEDLAASIEQYF TGTGCCAGCAGCCAAGAGGATCTAGCGGCGTCTATAGAGCAGTACTTC
. TRBJ1-1 . TRBV6-2/TRBV6-3 CASSYSSILGTEAFF TGTGCCAGCAGTTACTCGAGCATCCTTGGGACTGAAGCTTTCTTT
. TRBJ2-5 . TRBV27 CAGSLSPLFPQYF TGTGCCGGCAGTTTATCACCCCTGTTCCCCCAGTACTTC
TRBD1 TRBJ2-2 . TRBV29-1 CSVARQGATGELFF TGCAGCGTTGCCCGACAGGGGGCAACCGGGGAGCTGTTTTTT
. TRBJ2-7 . TRBV6-5 CASSYSGRDPYEQYF TGTGCCAGCAGTTACTCTGGCAGGGACCCCTACGAGCAGTACTTC